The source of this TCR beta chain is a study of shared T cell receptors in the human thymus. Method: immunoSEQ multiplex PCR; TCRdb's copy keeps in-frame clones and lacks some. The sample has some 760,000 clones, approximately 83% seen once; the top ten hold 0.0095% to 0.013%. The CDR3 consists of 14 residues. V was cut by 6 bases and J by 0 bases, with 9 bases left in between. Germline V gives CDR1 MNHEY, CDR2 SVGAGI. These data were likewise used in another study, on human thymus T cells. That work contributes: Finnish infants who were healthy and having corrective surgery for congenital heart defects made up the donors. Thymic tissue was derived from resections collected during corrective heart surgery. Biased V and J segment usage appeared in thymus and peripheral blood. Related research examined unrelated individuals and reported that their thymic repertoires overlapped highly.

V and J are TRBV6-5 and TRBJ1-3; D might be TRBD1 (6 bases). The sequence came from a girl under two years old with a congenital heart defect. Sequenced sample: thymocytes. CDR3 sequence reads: CASRRQVSGNTIYF. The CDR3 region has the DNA TGTGCCAGCAGGAGACAGGTCTCTGGAAACACCATATATTTT.